This T cell receptor beta chain was captured by sequencing in a study of metastatic and nonmetastatic thyroid tumors (dated by TCRdb to about 2020). Study-wide context: Repertoires were compared across peripheral blood and tumor or nodule tissue samples from malignant and benign thyroid patients.

The library was prepared using PCR. For sequencing, an Illumina HiSeq 4000 was employed. High-throughput sequencing was used to profile the CDR3 region of the TCR beta-chain in every patient. The study's own analysis went as follows. A classifier to discriminate distant-metastatic papillary thyroid cancer patients was built from CDR3 differences across clinicopathological groups. The Shannon index was used to measure repertoire diversity, and the Morisita-Horn index was used to measure how similar tumor and blood repertoires were. The public reads were reanalyzed by TCRdb: fastp trimming at Q25, MiXCR alignment, in-frame beta chains only. Here the V and J calls rest on TCRdb's processing, not on the authors' analysis. The sample data list under 50,000 clones, and 28% of these were observed just once. Roughly 10% of the sample is held by the ten biggest clonotypes. The germline V gene (reference sequence) supplies CDR1 LNHDA and CDR2 SQIVND. Including cysteine and phenylalanine, the CDR3 has 15 amino acids. Only the CDR3 region is kept as DNA, spanning 45 bases read in frame from base 1.

Study-wide findings and limitations: In both blood and tumor samples, TCR beta diversity was reported to be significantly higher in malignant tumors than in benign nodules.

None of the patients had been given any treatment before thyroid surgery. Using T-cell receptor beta sequencing, the study looked back at clinical samples from patients collected from the early 2010s to the late 2010s. This clone has more than one count but fewer than ten. Its antigen is not yet known. At one of its ends the junction is not consistent with the germline gene, which may arise from a read error. This sequence uses TRBV19 and TRBJ1-1; no D gene can be assigned with confidence. The sample taken for sequencing was blood. The receptor comes from a male donor with papillary thyroid cancer or a benign thyroid nodule (not recorded which). Some clones in this sample may be carry-over from other donors' samples. The DNA sequence is given as TGCGCCAGTAGTATAGTCGGGAAATCGAACACTGAGGCTTTCTTT. This encodes CASSIVGKSNTEAFF.